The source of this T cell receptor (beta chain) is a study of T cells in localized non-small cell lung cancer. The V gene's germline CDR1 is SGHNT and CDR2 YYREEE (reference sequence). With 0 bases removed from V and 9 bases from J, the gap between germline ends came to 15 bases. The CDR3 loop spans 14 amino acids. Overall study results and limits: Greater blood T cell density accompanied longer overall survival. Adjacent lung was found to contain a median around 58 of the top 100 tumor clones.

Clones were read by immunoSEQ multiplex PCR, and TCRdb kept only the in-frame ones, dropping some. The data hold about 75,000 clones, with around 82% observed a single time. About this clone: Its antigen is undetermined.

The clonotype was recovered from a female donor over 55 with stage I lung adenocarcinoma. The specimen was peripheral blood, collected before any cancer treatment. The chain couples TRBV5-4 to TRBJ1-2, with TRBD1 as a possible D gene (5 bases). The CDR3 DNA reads TGTGCCAGCAGCTTGGCCGGGACGAGGGATAGCTACACCTTC. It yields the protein CASSLAGTRDSYTF.